Given below is one T cell receptor beta chain in context. CDR1 and CDR2 from the germline V gene are MNHEY and SVGAGI. Trimming removed 6 bases at V and 3 bases at J, with 18 bases between. The CDR3 is 15 residues long. These data originate in a study of T cell responses to AZD1222 COVID-19 vaccine. Method: immunoSEQ multiplex PCR; TCRdb's copy keeps in-frame clones and lacks some. Among 130,000 or so clones, about 91% were seen once, and the ten largest hold around 1.7%. The V gene is TRBV6-5, the J gene TRBJ2-7, with D possibly TRBD1 on 5 matching bases. The clonotype originates from an adult in good health. Sequenced material: peripheral blood, taken on day 0 of AZD1222 vaccination. CDR3 DNA sequence: TGTGCCAGCAGGGACACCAGGGTCTTGGTCTACGAGCAGTACTTC. Translation gives CASRDTRVLVYEQYF.